This is a list of T cell receptor beta chains from one sample in a study of graft-versus-host responses after intestinal transplantation. The table came from immunoSEQ multiplex PCR; TCRdb's copy has only in-frame clones and leaves some out. The data hold more than 70,000 clones, with 80% to 85% observed a single time. No antigens are known for them. The specimen comprised unstimulated CD4+ T cells sorted from spleen or lymph node cells, sampled before intestinal transplant. The receptors originated from a human donor who received an intestinal transplant. The CDR3 runs from the conserved cysteine through the conserved F or W. A D gene is named only where the DNA matches it firmly. Some rows have no size entry. The others give once, few or many, or a class for an expanded clone.

d_call	v_call	clone_size	j_call	cdr3_nt	cdr3_aa
TRBD1	TRBV6-1	few	TRBJ2-7	TGTGCCAGCAATAGCGGGACAGGGGGGGTCGAGCAGTACTTC	CASNSGTGGVEQYF
TRBD2	TRBV14	NA	TRBJ2-1	TGTGCCAGCAGCCAAGCGGGAGGGAATAATGAGCAGTTCTTC	CASSQAGGNNEQFF
NA	TRBV6-1	NA	TRBJ2-1	TGTGCCAGCATGTTCGGACAGTACAATGAGCAGTTCTTC	CASMFGQYNEQFF
TRBD2	TRBV18	NA	TRBJ2-5	TGTGCCAGCTCACCACGGACTAGCGGGAGTGAGACCCAGTACTTC	CASSPRTSGSETQYF
NA	TRBV18	once	TRBJ2-1	TGTGCCAGCTCACCAAGGACAGATTACAATGAGCAGTTCTTC	CASSPRTDYNEQFF
TRBD1	TRBV28	NA	TRBJ1-1	TGTGCCAGCAGTTTGGCTGGGACAGGGGAGGACACTGAAGCTTTCTTT	CASSLAGTGEDTEAFF
TRBD2	TRBV6-5	few	TRBJ2-7	TGTGCCAGCAGTCCTCCCGGGACTAGGTCCGAGCAGTACTTC	CASSPPGTRSEQYF
TRBD1	TRBV5-1	NA	TRBJ2-7	TGCGCCAGCAGCAAATACACGTCCGGACAGGGCTCCTACGAGCAGTACTTC	CASSKYTSGQGSYEQYF
NA	TRBV15	NA	TRBJ2-5	TGTGCCACCAGCAGAGGAGGCCAAAATGGGGAGACCCAGTACTTC	CATSRGGQNGETQYF
NA	TRBV6-4	NA	TRBJ1-1	TGTGCCAGCTCCAGAACGGGGAACACTGAAGCTTTCTTT	CASSRTGNTEAFF
NA	TRBV20-1	NA	TRBJ1-1	TGCAGTGCCGTACTCACTGAAGCTTTCTTT	CSAVLTEAFF
TRBD1	TRBV19	NA	TRBJ1-1	TGTGCCAGTAGTCTCCAGGGGGATATCGCTGAAGCTTTCTTT	CASSLQGDIAEAFF
TRBD2	TRBV28	NA	TRBJ2-1	TGTGCCAGCAGTTTAATGGCGGGGGGAGGCAATGAGCAGTTCTTC	CASSLMAGGGNEQFF
NA	TRBV4-1	NA	TRBJ2-2	TGCGCCAGCAGCCAAGATCTCATTGGGGCAGTCGCGAACACCGGGGAGCTGTTTTTT	CASSQDLIGAVANTGELFF
TRBD1	TRBV6-5	few	TRBJ1-2	TGTGCCAGCAGTTCTTGGACAGGCTCTGGCTACACCTTC	CASSSWTGSGYTF
NA	TRBV19	NA	TRBJ2-2	TGTGCCAGTAACTCAGGCCGGGGAGGGGGTATCGGGGAGCTGTTTTTT	CASNSGRGGGIGELFF
NA	TRBV5-6	few	TRBJ2-7	TGTGCCAGCAGCTTGGGTGCAGGTTACTACGAGCAGTACTTC	CASSLGAGYYEQYF
NA	TRBV6-1	NA	TRBJ2-7	TGTGCCAGCAAAAAGGGCAGGGATAATACCTACGAGCAGTACTTC	CASKKGRDNTYEQYF
TRBD1	TRBV7-9	NA	TRBJ1-4	TGTGCCAGCAGCCCGCAGACAGGGACTCATGAAAAACTGTTTTTT	CASSPQTGTHEKLFF
NA	TRBV28	NA	TRBJ2-4	TGTGCCAGCAGCTCCGGACAGTCAAACATTCAGTACTTC	CASSSGQSNIQYF
TRBD1	TRBV28	NA	TRBJ1-4	TGTGCCAGCAGTCGTTCCCGGACAGGAGACGATGAAAAACTGTTTTTT	CASSRSRTGDDEKLFF
NA	TRBV19	NA	TRBJ2-1	TGTGCCAGTAGTGGATCCCAGGGCCACAATGAGCAGTTCTTC	CASSGSQGHNEQFF
TRBD1	TRBV5-1	once	TRBJ1-5	TGCGCCAGCAGCTTGGGGGGGACAGGGTTGAGTCAGCCCCAGCATTTT	CASSLGGTGLSQPQHF
NA	TRBV28	NA	TRBJ2-7	TGTGCCAGCAGTCCCGGCGGAGCCTTCTACGAGCAGTACTTC	CASSPGGAFYEQYF
TRBD1	TRBV5-1	NA	TRBJ1-1	TGCGCCAGCAGCTTCGACAGGGGTAGCGCTGAAGCTTTCTTT	CASSFDRGSAEAFF
NA	TRBV2	NA	TRBJ2-5	TGTGCCAGCAGTGAAGGGCGGGAGACCCAGTACTTC	CASSEGRETQYF
TRBD2	TRBV6-1	NA	TRBJ2-5	TGTGCCAGCAGTGAAGACGAGGGAGGGGAGACCCAGTACTTC	CASSEDEGGETQYF
NA	TRBV7-5	once	TRBJ2-7	TGTGCCAGAAGATCGCCGGGACAGGGGTTAAGCGGCACCTACGAGCAGTACTTC	CARRSPGQGLSGTYEQYF
TRBD1	TRBV6-1	once	TRBJ2-6	TGTGCCAGCAGTGGACAGGGGTCTGGGGCCAACGTCCTGACTTTC	CASSGQGSGANVLTF